Following are 16 T cell receptor beta chains from one sample sequenced in a study of cytomegalovirus exposure and HLA in healthy donors. The table came from immunoSEQ multiplex PCR; TCRdb's copy has only in-frame clones and leaves some out. The sample records approximately 76,000 clones, approximately 95% being singletons. What was sequenced was PBMCs. Source of these receptors: a woman aged 18-29 years in good health and CMV-seronegative.

The chain combines TRBV18 with TRBJ2-7, with TRBD2 identical over 11 bases. J gave up 2 bases and V 6 bases, and 9 bases lay outside the gene matches. Germline loops: CDR1 KGHSH, CDR2 LQKENI. The CDR3 has 16 amino acids. The CDR3 region is CASSELRLAGTYEQYF. CDR3 sequence (DNA): TGTGCCAGCTCCGAACTGCGACTAGCGGGAACCTACGAGCAGTACTTC.

This clone appeared once. This sequence joins TRBV7-9 and TRBJ1-4; 7 bases fit TRBD1. Germline CDR1 and CDR2: SEHNR and FQNEAQ (reference sequence). The CDR3 has 14 amino acids. The ends lost 5 bases at V and 7 bases at J; junction bases unmatched: 7. CDR3 region: CASSEQGLGEKLFF. Here the CDR3 DNA reads TGTGCCAGCAGCGAACAGGGGTTAGGTGAAAAACTGTTTTTT.

V and J are TRBV5-8 and TRBJ1-5; tentative D call: TRBD1 (6 bases). Trimming removed 2 bases from V and 4 bases from J, with 16 bases in between. The CDR3 runs 16 residues. Germline loops: CDR1 SGHTS, CDR2 YDEGEE. The CDR3 reads CASSLSLGAVNQPQHF. For the CDR3, the DNA is TGTGCCAGCAGCTTATCTCTGGGGGCGGTAAATCAGCCCCAGCATTTT.

The chain links TRBV28 to TRBJ2-4; 11 nucleotides align to TRBD2. The CDR3 covers 17 residues. Germline V gene sequence: CDR1 MDHEN, CDR2 SYDVKM. V lost 4 bases, J lost 4 bases, and 9 bases stayed unmatched. The CDR3 loop reads CASSSTPGTSGKNIQYF. CDR3 sequence (DNA): TGTGCCAGCAGTTCAACCCCTGGGACTAGCGGTAAAAACATTCAGTACTTC.

The rearrangement uses TRBV28 and TRBJ2-7; TRBD2 aligns across 7 bases. CDR1 MDHEN and CDR2 SYDVKM come from the germline V gene. With 5 bases clipped from V and 6 bases from J, the junction kept 19 bases outside the gene matches. There are 17 residues in the CDR3. Here the CDR3 DNA reads TGTGCCAGCAGTCCCCCGGGGGGAGCAGGGCCTCCGGCCGAGCAGTACTTC. The encoded protein is CASSPPGGAGPPAEQYF.

The chain joins TRBV9 to TRBJ1-2; D ambiguous. Trimming left V 0 bases short and J 2 bases short, with 8 bases between. CDR3 size: 14 residues. Per germline, CDR1 SGDLS and CDR2 YYNGEE. The CDR3 protein is CASSVARENYGYTF. DNA of the CDR3: TGTGCCAGCAGCGTAGCTAGGGAGAACTATGGCTACACCTTC.

In this sample, this clone turned up once. The J gene is TRBJ2-7, the V gene TRBV7-2, with 11 bases identical to TRBD2. Germline CDR1 reads SGHTA; CDR2 reads FQGNSA. The V and J ends lost 3 bases and 3 bases, in that order; junction bases with no gene match: 4. The CDR3 runs 15 residues. The CDR3 here is CASSFDGLAGYEQYF. The CDR3 region has the DNA TGTGCCAGCAGCTTCGACGGACTAGCGGGCTACGAGCAGTACTTC.

This chain connects TRBV11-2 to TRBJ2-5; TRBD1 might be the D (5 bases). Germline CDR1 and CDR2: SGHAT and FQNNGV. The length of the CDR3 is 16 residues. The V gene lost 3 bases and the J gene lost 3 bases, with 17 bases spanning the gap. CDR3 nucleotide sequence: TGTGCCAGCAGCTTTAGTTCTGGCCAGGGCAAAGAGACCCAGTACTTC. This sequence encodes CASSFSSGQGKETQYF.

The V call is TRBV2, the J call TRBJ2-2; D is perhaps TRBD2 (5 bases). Germline V gives CDR1 SNHLY, CDR2 FYNNEI. Trimming left V 8 bases short and J 5 bases short, with 9 bases between. The length of the CDR3 is 12 residues. CDR3 loop: CASGRETGELFF. Written as DNA, the CDR3 is TGTGCCAGCGGGAGAGAGACCGGGGAGCTGTTTTTT.

This clone was recorded only once. The chain employs TRBV19 and TRBJ1-1; the D gene is possibly TRBD1 (5 bases). Trimming removed 6 bases at V and 4 bases at J, with 15 bases between. This CDR3 contains 14 residues. The germline V gene encodes CDR1 LNHDA and CDR2 SQIVND (reference sequence). The CDR3 here is CASREPGLATEAFF. DNA for the CDR3: TGTGCCAGTAGAGAGCCAGGGTTGGCCACTGAAGCTTTCTTT. Full variable domain (rest looked up from reference TRBV19 and TRBJ1-1): DGGITQSPKYLFRKEGQNVTLSCEQNLNHDAMYWYRQDPGQGLRLIYYSQIVNDFQKGDIAEGYSVSREKKESFPLTVTSAQKNPTAFYLCASREPGLATEAFFGQGTRLTVV.

This clone was detected only a few times. The chain couples TRBV4-2 to TRBJ1-2; TRBD1 agrees at 8 bases. The trim removed 0 bases at V and 6 bases at J, leaving 6 bases unmatched. The CDR3 runs 15 residues. Germline V gene sequence: CDR1 LGHNA, CDR2 YNFKEQ. CDR3 residues: CASSQDGQGADGYTF. CDR3 nucleotide sequence: TGTGCCAGCAGCCAAGATGGCCAGGGGGCTGATGGCTACACCTTC.

Here the CDR3 reads CASSLDHPFAGGSTGELFF. CDR3 DNA sequence: TGTGCCAGCAGCTTAGATCACCCTTTTGCGGGAGGGAGCACCGGGGAGCTGTTTTTT. The V gene is TRBV11-2, the J gene TRBJ2-2; 9 bases agree with TRBD2. V lost 0 bases to trimming and J lost 4 bases; unmatched junction nucleotides: 12. CDR1 and CDR2 (germline): SGHAT, FQNNGV. This CDR3 is built from 19 residues.

This chain joins TRBV27 and TRBJ1-2; D possibly corresponds to TRBD1 (6 bases). The V end lost 4 bases, the J end lost 0 bases, and 18 bases lay between the germline ends. CDR1 and CDR2 from the germline V gene are MNHEY and SMNVEV (reference sequence). The CDR3 has 17 residues. For the CDR3, the DNA is TGTGCCAGCAGTTCCTCGGGGGGGGGCTTCCCTAACTATGGCTACACCTTC. Translating it yields CASSSSGGGFPNYGYTF.

The chain links TRBV19 to TRBJ2-1; 9 nucleotides line up with TRBD1. The CDR3 is made up of 14 amino acids. In germline, CDR1 is LNHDA, CDR2 SQIVND (reference sequence). Trimming removed 1 base from V and 10 bases from J; junction bases left unmatched: 5. The CDR3 coding sequence is TGTGCCAGTAGTATAGGACAGGGGGAGGGGGAGCAGTTCTTC. This sequence encodes CASSIGQGEGEQFF.

The chain couples TRBV27 to TRBJ1-1; possible D gene TRBD1, 6 bases. The V end was cut by 8 bases, the J end by 11 bases, with 27 bases between. The CDR3 length is 15 residues. The germline CDR1 and CDR2 sequences are MNHEY and SMNVEV (reference sequence). The CDR3 region is CASASAGARPAGAFF. The DNA for the CDR3 is TGTGCCAGCGCGTCCGCGGGGGCCCGTCCTGCAGGGGCTTTCTTT.

The genes are TRBV6-1 and TRBJ2-2, with 9 bases fitting TRBD1. Unmatched junction bases numbered 4, after V lost 6 bases and J lost 2 bases. Germline CDR1 reads MNHNS; CDR2 reads SASEGT. CDR3 length equals 15 residues. The CDR3, as DNA: TGTGCCAGCAGGACGGACAGGGGTAACACCGGGGAGCTGTTTTTT. Translation: CASRTDRGNTGELFF.